The present T cell receptor (beta chain) was sequenced within a study of regulatory T cells in long-lasting Graves disease. Through Arm-PCR of CDR3 regions and iRepertoire HTBI primers, TCR beta libraries were built. In TCRdb, the multiplex PCR reads were re-called with MiXCR into one record per CDR3 protein. The top ten clones hold 25% to 35% of a sample with 300,000 or so distinct CDR3 sequences, around 20% of them seen once. Time point of the sample: persistent/refractory GD, antithyroid drugs over 5 years with positive TRAb. Researchers made the TCR library from RNA that was extracted from PBMCs. Graves' disease diagnosis relied on American Thyroid Association guidelines. The germline CDR1 and CDR2 sequences are SGDLS and YYNGEE. The CDR3 runs 11 residues. V was trimmed by 1 base and J by 14 bases, leaving 12 bases between them.

The sequences come from peripheral blood mononuclear cells (PBMCs), collected when the disease was refractory, from a patient treated with antithyroid drugs. The chain employs TRBV9 and TRBJ1-1; D gene ambiguous. The receptor was derived from a female donor with Graves disease. The CDR3, as DNA: TGTGCCAGCAGCGTACCCCCGGGAGGGTTCTTT. Its protein is CASSVPPGGFF.